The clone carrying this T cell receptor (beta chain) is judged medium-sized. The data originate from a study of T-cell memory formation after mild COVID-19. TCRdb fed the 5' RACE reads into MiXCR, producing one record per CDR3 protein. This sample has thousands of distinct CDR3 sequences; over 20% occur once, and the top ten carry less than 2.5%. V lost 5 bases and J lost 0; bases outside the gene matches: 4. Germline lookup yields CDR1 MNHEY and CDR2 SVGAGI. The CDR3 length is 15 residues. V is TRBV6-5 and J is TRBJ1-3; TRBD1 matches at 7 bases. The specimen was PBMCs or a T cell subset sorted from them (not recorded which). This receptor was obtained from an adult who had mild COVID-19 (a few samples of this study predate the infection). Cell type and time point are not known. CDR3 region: CASSQQGSSGNTIYF. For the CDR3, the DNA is TGTGCCAGCAGTCAACAGGGGAGCTCTGGAAACACCATATATTTT.